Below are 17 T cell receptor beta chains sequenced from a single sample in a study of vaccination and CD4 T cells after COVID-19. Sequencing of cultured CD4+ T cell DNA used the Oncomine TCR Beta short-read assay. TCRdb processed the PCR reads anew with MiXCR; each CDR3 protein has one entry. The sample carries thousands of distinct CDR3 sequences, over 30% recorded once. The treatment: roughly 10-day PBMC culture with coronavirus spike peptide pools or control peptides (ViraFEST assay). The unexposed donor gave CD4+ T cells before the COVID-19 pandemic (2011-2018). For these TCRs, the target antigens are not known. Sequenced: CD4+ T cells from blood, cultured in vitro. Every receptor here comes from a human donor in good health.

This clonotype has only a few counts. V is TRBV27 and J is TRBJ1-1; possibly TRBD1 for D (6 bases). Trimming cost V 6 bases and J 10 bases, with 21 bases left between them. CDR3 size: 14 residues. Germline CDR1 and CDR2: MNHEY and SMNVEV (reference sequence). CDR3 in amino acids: CASSHLGQSIGAFF. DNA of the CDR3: TGTGCCAGCAGCCACCTTGGACAGTCTATCGGAGCTTTCTTT.

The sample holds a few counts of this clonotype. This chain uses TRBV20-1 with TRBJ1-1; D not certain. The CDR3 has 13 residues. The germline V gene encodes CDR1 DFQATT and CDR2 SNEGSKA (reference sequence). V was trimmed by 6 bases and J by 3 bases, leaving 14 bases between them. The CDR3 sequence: CSAKRSRDTEAFF. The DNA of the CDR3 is TGCAGTGCCAAAAGATCGCGGGACACTGAAGCTTTCTTT.

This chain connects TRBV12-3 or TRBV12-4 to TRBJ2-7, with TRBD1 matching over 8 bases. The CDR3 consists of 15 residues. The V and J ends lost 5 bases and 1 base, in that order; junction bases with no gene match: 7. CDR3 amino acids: CASSGERDRSYEQYF. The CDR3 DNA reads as TGTGCCAGCAGTGGAGAAAGGGACAGGTCCTACGAGCAGTACTTC.

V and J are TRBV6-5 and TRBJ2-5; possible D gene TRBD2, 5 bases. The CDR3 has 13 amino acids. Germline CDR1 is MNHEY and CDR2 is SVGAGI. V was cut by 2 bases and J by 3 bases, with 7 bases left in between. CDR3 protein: CASSYDGEETQYF. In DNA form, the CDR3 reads TGTGCCAGCAGTTACGACGGGGAAGAGACCCAGTACTTC.

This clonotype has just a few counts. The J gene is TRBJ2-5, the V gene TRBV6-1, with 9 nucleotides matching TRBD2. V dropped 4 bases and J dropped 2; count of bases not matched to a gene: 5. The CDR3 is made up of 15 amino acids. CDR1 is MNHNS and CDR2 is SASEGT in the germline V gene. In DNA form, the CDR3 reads TGTGCCAGCAGTGGGGGCGGGGGGGTACAAGAGACCCAGTACTTC. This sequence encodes CASSGGGGVQETQYF.

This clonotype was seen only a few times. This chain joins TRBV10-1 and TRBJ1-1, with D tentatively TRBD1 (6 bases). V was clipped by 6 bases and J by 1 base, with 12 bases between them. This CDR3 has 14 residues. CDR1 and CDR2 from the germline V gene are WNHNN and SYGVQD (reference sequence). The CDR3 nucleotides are TGCGCCAGCAGGCGGGACACCGAGAACACTGAAGCTTTCTTT. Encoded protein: CASRRDTENTEAFF.

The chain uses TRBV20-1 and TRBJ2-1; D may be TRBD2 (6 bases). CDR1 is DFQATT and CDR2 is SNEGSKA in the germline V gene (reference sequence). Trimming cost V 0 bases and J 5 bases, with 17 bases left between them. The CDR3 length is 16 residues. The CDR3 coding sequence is TGCAGTGCTAGAGATTCAAGACTAGTCCCCGACAATGAGCAGTTCTTC. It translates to CSARDSRLVPDNEQFF.

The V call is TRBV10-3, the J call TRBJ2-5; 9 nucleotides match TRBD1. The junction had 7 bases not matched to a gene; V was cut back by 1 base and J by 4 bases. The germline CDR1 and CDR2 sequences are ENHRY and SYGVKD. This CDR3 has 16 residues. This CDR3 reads CAISEFQTGGGETQYF. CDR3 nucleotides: TGTGCCATCAGTGAGTTCCAGACAGGGGGAGGAGAGACCCAGTACTTC.

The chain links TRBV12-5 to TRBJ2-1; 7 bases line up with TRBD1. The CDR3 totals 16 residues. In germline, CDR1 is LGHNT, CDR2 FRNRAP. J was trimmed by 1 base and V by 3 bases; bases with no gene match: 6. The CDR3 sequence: CASGFKTGLSYNEQFF. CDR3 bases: TGTGCTAGTGGTTTTAAGACAGGGCTATCCTACAATGAGCAGTTCTTC.

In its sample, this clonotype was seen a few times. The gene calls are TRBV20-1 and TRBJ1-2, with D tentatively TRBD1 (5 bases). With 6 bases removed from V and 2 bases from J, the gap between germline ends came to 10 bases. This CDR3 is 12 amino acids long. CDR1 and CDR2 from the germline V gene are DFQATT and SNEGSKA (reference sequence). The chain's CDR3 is CSAGRENYGYTF. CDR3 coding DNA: TGCAGTGCCGGCAGGGAGAACTATGGCTACACCTTC.

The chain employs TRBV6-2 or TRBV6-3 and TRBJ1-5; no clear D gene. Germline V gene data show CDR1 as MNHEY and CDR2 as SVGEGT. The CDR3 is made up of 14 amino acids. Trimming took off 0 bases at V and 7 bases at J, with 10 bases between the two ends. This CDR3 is CASSYSILGQPQHF. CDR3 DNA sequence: TGTGCCAGCAGTTACTCGATTTTAGGACAGCCCCAGCATTTT.

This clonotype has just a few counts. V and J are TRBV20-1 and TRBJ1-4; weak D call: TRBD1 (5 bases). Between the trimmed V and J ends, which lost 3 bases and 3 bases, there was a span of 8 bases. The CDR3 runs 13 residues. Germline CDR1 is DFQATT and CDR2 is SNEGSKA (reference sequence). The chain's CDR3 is CSARGTANEKLFF. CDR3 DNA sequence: TGCAGTGCTAGGGGGACGGCTAATGAAAAACTGTTTTTT.

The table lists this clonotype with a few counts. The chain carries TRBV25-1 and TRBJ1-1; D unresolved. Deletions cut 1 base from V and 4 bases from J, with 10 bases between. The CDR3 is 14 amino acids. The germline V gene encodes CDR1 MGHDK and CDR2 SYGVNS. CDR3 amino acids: CASSELPKGTEAFF. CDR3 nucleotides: TGTGCCAGCAGTGAATTACCCAAGGGCACTGAAGCTTTCTTT.

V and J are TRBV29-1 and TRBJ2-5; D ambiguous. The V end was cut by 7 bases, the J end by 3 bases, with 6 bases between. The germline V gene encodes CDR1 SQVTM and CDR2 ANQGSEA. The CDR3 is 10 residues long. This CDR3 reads CSGWKETQYF. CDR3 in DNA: TGCAGCGGGTGGAAAGAGACCCAGTACTTC.

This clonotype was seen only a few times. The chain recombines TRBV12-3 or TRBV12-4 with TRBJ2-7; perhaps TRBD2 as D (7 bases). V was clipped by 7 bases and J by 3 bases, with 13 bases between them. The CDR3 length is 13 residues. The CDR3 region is CASTEGGGYEQYF. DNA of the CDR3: TGTGCCAGCACCGAGGGAGGGGGCTACGAGCAGTACTTC.

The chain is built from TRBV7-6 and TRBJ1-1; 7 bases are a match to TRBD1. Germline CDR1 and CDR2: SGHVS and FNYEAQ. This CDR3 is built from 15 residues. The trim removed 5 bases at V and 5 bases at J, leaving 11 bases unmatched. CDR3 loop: CASSPGTGRGTEAFF. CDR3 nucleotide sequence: TGTGCCAGCAGCCCCGGGACGGGCAGGGGGACTGAAGCTTTCTTT.

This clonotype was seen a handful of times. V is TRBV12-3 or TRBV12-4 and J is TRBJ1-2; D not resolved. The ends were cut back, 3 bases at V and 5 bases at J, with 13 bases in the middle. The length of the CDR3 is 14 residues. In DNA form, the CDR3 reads TGTGCCAGCAGTTTTTCCTCCGGAAGTTATGGCTACACCTTC. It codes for CASSFSSGSYGYTF.